Shown below are 30 T cell receptor beta chains from a single sample sequenced in a study of T cells of healthy individuals. TCRdb analysed the 5' RACE reads with MiXCR anew, one entry per CDR3 protein. The table lists about 96,000 distinct CDR3 sequences, under 20% of them singletons. These receptors originate from a human donor in good health.

Many counts were recorded for this clonotype. The V and J genes are TRBV3-1 and TRBJ2-5, with TRBD1 matching 7 bases. From germline, CDR1 is LGHDT and CDR2 YNNKEL (reference sequence). After removal of 3 bases from V and 3 bases from J, the junction contained 1 base not matched to a gene. CDR3 length equals 13 residues. The CDR3 sequence is CASSQGTEETQYF. In DNA, the CDR3 is TGTGCCAGCAGCCAGGGGACAGAAGAGACCCAGTACTTC.

Many counts were recorded for this clonotype. V and J are TRBV25-1 and TRBJ1-2; D unclear. The germline V gene encodes CDR1 MGHDK and CDR2 SYGVNS. The CDR3 runs 13 residues. Trimming shortened V by 2 bases and J by 4 bases, and 8 bases separated the two germline ends. CDR3 sequence: CASSEHSSYGYTF. DNA of the CDR3: TGTGCCAGCAGTGAACACTCGTCCTATGGCTACACCTTC.

This clonotype was recorded at least ten times. The chain carries TRBV10-3 and TRBJ1-1; 8 bases are shared with TRBD1. After removal of 7 bases from V and 5 bases from J, the junction contained 9 bases not matched to a gene. The CDR3 covers 14 residues. CDR1 and CDR2 (germline): ENHRY, SYGVKD. CDR3 sequence (DNA): TGTGCCATCAAGAGACAGGGGAGGGAGACTGAAGCTTTCTTT. Encoded protein: CAIKRQGRETEAFF.

The J gene is TRBJ2-3, the V gene TRBV9; no clear D gene. CDR1 is SGDLS and CDR2 is YYNGEE in the germline V gene. This CDR3 is built from 14 residues. V was trimmed by 3 bases and J by 4 bases, leaving 12 bases between them. The CDR3 reads CASSASQWADTQYF. CDR3 in DNA: TGTGCCAGCAGCGCGTCACAGTGGGCAGATACGCAGTATTTT.

CDR3 in DNA: TGCGCCAGCAGCTTGGATCCCTCATTTATCCAAGAGACCCAGTACTTC. It translates to CASSLDPSFIQETQYF. The genes are TRBV5-1 and TRBJ2-5; D uncertain. The CDR3 consists of 16 residues. V lost 0 bases, J lost 1 base, and 13 bases lay in between. Germline lookup yields CDR1 SGHRS and CDR2 YFSETQ.

Only a few counts were recorded for this clonotype. The gene calls are TRBV11-2 and TRBJ2-1, with a weak D call TRBD2 (7 bases). The CDR3 runs 15 residues. The V end lost 5 bases, the J end lost 2 bases, and 13 bases lay between the germline ends. The germline V gene has CDR1 SGHAT and CDR2 FQNNGV. CDR3 sequence reads: CASSQDSGAYNEQFF. CDR3 nucleotide sequence: TGTGCCAGCAGCCAGGACAGCGGGGCCTACAATGAGCAGTTCTTC. The full variable domain, completed using reference TRBV11-2 and TRBJ2-1, is EAGVAQSPRYKIIEKRQSVAFWCNPISGHATLYWYQQILGQGPKLLIQFQNNGVVDDSQLPKDRFSAERLKGVDSTLKIQPAKLEDSAVYLCASSQDSGAYNEQFFGPGTRLTVL.

There are a few counts of this clonotype. The V call is TRBV28, the J call TRBJ1-2; D is undetermined. Per the germline V gene, CDR1 is MDHEN and CDR2 is SYDVKM. Trimming left V 6 bases short and J 7 bases short, with 12 bases between. CDR3 length equals 12 residues. The CDR3 loop reads CASSPFLFGYTF. CDR3 sequence (DNA): TGTGCCAGCAGCCCATTTCTCTTTGGCTACACCTTC.

This clonotype is classed as medium-sized (0.01 to 0.1%). The rearrangement uses TRBV15 and TRBJ2-1; 11 bases align to TRBD2. This CDR3 is built from 19 residues. Trimming at V came to 5 bases and at J to 0 bases, leaving 12 bases not matched to a gene. The germline CDR1 and CDR2 sequences are LNHNV and YYDKDF (reference sequence). DNA for the CDR3: TGTGCCACCAGCGGAACTAGCGGGAGAGAAATTAACTCCTACAATGAGCAGTTCTTC. It specifies CATSGTSGREINSYNEQFF.

This rearrangement joins TRBV28 to TRBJ2-7; weak D call: TRBD2 (6 bases). V was cut by 2 bases and J by 4 bases, with 12 bases left in between. The CDR3 is 14 amino acids. Germline loops: CDR1 MDHEN, CDR2 SYDVKM. CDR3: CASSLAGRGYEQYF. The CDR3 region has the DNA TGTGCCAGCAGTTTAGCCGGACGGGGGTACGAGCAGTACTTC.

The chain carries TRBV7-2 and TRBJ2-7; a weak D match, TRBD2 (6 bases). The length of the CDR3 is 11 residues. Trimming cost V 8 bases and J 5 bases, with 10 bases left between them. CDR1 and CDR2 (germline): SGHTA, FQGNSA. The CDR3 sequence is CASGRRDEQYF. The CDR3 region has the DNA TGTGCCAGCGGGAGGAGGGACGAGCAGTACTTC.

This clonotype was seen a handful of times. This chain connects TRBV28 to TRBJ2-3; TRBD2 matches at 7 bases. The CDR3 extends over 14 amino acids. V gave up 7 bases and J gave up 4 bases; unmatched junction bases: 8. CDR1 and CDR2 from the germline V gene are MDHEN and SYDVKM. CDR3 coding DNA: TGTGCCAGCAACCCACTAGCGAGCGCAGATACGCAGTATTTT. Translating it yields CASNPLASADTQYF.

This clonotype showed up many times. V usage is TRBV7-2 and J usage is TRBJ2-3; either TRBD1 or TRBD2 may fit D (5 bases each). Trimming pared 3 bases from V and 2 bases from J, leaving 27 bases between. CDR1 and CDR2 from the germline V gene are SGHTA and FQGNSA. This CDR3 comprises 20 residues. The CDR3, as DNA: TGTGCCAGCAGCTTCGAACGGGACCTCCCCTGGCTGGGGGACACAGATACGCAGTATTTT. This encodes CASSFERDLPWLGDTDTQYF. The whole variable domain, remainder taken from reference TRBV7-2 and TRBJ2-3, is GAGVSQSPSNKVTEKGKDVELRCDPISGHTALYWYRQSLGQGLEFLIYFQGNSAPDKSGLPSDRFSAERTGGSVSTLTIQRTQQEDSAVYLCASSFERDLPWLGDTDTQYFGPGTRLTVL.

This clonotype occurred a few times. The chain joins TRBV5-1 to TRBJ2-3; possibly TRBD2 for D (6 bases). The CDR3 totals 16 residues. The ends were cut back, 4 bases at V and 2 bases at J, with 17 bases in the middle. Germline assignment: CDR1 SGHRS and CDR2 YFSETQ. CDR3 residues: CASSPRLASNTDTQYF. As DNA, the CDR3 is TGCGCCAGCAGCCCCAGGCTAGCGAGCAACACAGATACGCAGTATTTT.

The chain is built from TRBV7-3 and TRBJ2-3; no firm D call. Per the germline V gene, CDR1 is SGHTA and CDR2 is FQGTGA. V gave up 1 base and J gave up 4 bases, with 9 bases separating them. This CDR3 has 14 amino acids. The CDR3 DNA reads TGTGCCAGCAGCTTAATGTCAGGTCCAGATACGCAGTATTTT. It codes for CASSLMSGPDTQYF.

This clonotype was counted ten times or more. This chain joins TRBV7-9 and TRBJ2-3; D possibly corresponds to TRBD2 (5 bases). Germline V CDR1 and CDR2: SEHNR, FQNEAQ (reference sequence). This CDR3 is built from 15 residues. With 0 bases removed from V and 0 bases from J, the gap between germline ends came to 7 bases. DNA for the CDR3: TGTGCCAGCAGCTTAGCCAGGACTAGCACAGATACGCAGTATTTT. This gives the protein CASSLARTSTDTQYF. Looking up the rest from reference TRBV7-9 and TRBJ2-3 gives the full variable domain: DTGVSQNPRHKITKRGQNVTFRCDPISEHNRLYWYRQTLGQGPEFLTYFQNEAQLEKSRLLSDRFSAERPKGSFSTLEIQRTEQGDSAMYLCASSLARTSTDTQYFGPGTRLTVL.

This clonotype came up many times. The rearrangement joins TRBV11-2 to TRBJ2-2; maybe TRBD1 (6 bases). V shed 4 bases and J shed 7 bases, with 10 bases lying between them. The CDR3 loop spans 13 amino acids. CDR1 and CDR2 (germline): SGHAT, FQNNGV. CDR3 sequence (DNA): TGTGCCAGCAGCTCAGGGGTCGGCGGGGAGCTGTTTTTT. Its protein is CASSSGVGGELFF.

The chain is built from TRBV5-1 and TRBJ1-5; D is unresolved. Germline lookup yields CDR1 SGHRS and CDR2 YFSETQ. This CDR3 has 13 amino acids. V lost 0 bases to trimming and J lost 8 bases, with 9 bases between them. DNA of the CDR3: TGCGCCAGCAGCTTGGACCGGGATGAGCCCCAGCATTTT. Translating gives CASSLDRDEPQHF.

This clonotype was seen more than once but under ten times. CDR3 protein: CASSTIAGFTGELFF. The CDR3 bases are TGTGCCAGTAGTACAATAGCGGGATTCACCGGGGAGCTGTTTTTT. J is TRBJ2-2 and V is TRBV19, with 8 bases lining up with TRBD2. Unmatched junction bases numbered 5, after V lost 4 bases and J lost 4 bases. CDR1 is LNHDA, CDR2 SQIVND, per germline (reference sequence). CDR3 length equals 15 residues.

V usage is TRBV7-2 and J usage is TRBJ1-1, with D perhaps matching TRBD1 (5 bases). Germline lookup yields CDR1 SGHTA and CDR2 FQGNSA. Trimming left V 1 base short and J 4 bases short, with 13 bases between. This CDR3 is built from 15 residues. CDR3 in amino acids: CASSLGVGGGTEAFF. CDR3 nucleotide sequence: TGTGCCAGCAGCTTAGGTGTCGGTGGGGGCACTGAAGCTTTCTTT.

This clonotype was seen only a few times. CDR3 sequence reads: CASSDRQRNEADTQYF. The CDR3 DNA is TGTGCCAGCAGTGATCGACAGAGAAACGAGGCAGATACGCAGTATTTT. V gene TRBV6-5 combines with J gene TRBJ2-3; TRBD1 might be the D (5 bases). The V gene's germline CDR1 is MNHEY and CDR2 SVGAGI. Between the trimmed V and J ends, which lost 5 bases and 4 bases, there was a span of 19 bases. This CDR3 has 16 amino acids.

The rearrangement joins TRBV24-1 to TRBJ2-1; possibly TRBD2 for D (6 bases). V dropped 5 bases and J dropped 6 bases, with 25 bases sitting between them. CDR1 KGHDR and CDR2 SFDVKD come from the germline V gene. CDR3 length equals 18 residues. CDR3 coding DNA: TGTGCCACCAGTGTCCATTTAGGGGCTAGCGAAGCACCCAATGAGCAGTTCTTC. It specifies CATSVHLGASEAPNEQFF.

This clonotype was recorded at least ten times. This chain's CDR3 is CASSPPYPETQYF. The CDR3 DNA sequence: TGTGCCAGCTCACCGCCCTATCCTGAGACCCAGTACTTC. The J gene is TRBJ2-5, the V gene TRBV18; D uncertain. This CDR3 has 13 residues. Per the germline V gene, CDR1 is KGHSH and CDR2 is LQKENI. V lost 3 bases and J 5 bases, leaving 10 bases between the germline ends. Together with reference TRBV18 and TRBJ2-5, the CDR3 gives the full variable domain: NAGVMQNPRHLVRRRGQEARLRCSPMKGHSHVYWYRQLPEEGLKFMVYLQKENIIDESGMPKERFSAEFPKEGPSILRIQQVVRGDSAAYFCASSPPYPETQYFGPGTRLLVL.

The chain joins TRBV12-3 or TRBV12-4 to TRBJ2-3, with D perhaps TRBD2 (6 bases). V lost 2 bases to trimming and J lost 2 bases, with 11 bases between them. The CDR3 loop spans 15 amino acids. CDR3 sequence: CASSLHSGYTDTQYF. CDR3 coding DNA: TGTGCCAGCAGTTTACATAGCGGCTACACAGATACGCAGTATTTT.

This clonotype was seen more than once but under ten times. The chain couples TRBV5-1 to TRBJ1-6; D remains unclear. The germline V gene encodes CDR1 SGHRS and CDR2 YFSETQ. Between the trimmed V and J ends, which lost 0 bases and 14 bases, there was a span of 12 bases. This CDR3 has 13 residues. The CDR3 here is CASSLGDASALHF. The CDR3 region has the DNA TGCGCCAGCAGCTTGGGAGATGCTTCGGCCCTCCACTTT.

The table lists this clonotype with a few counts. The chain carries TRBV6-9 and TRBJ2-5; possibly TRBD2 for D (5 bases). The CDR3 runs 14 residues. V was shortened by 2 bases and J by 1 base, with 8 bases between the two germline ends. Germline CDR1 is MNHGY and CDR2 is SVAAGI. The CDR3: CASSYVGVQETQYF. For the CDR3, the DNA is TGTGCCAGCAGTTATGTCGGGGTCCAAGAGACCCAGTACTTC.

The rearrangement joins TRBV10-3 to TRBJ2-1; 8 bases line up with TRBD1. This CDR3 region has 15 residues. The V gene's germline CDR1 is ENHRY and CDR2 SYGVKD. V lost 6 bases and J lost 8; bases outside the gene matches: 12. CDR3 in DNA: TGTGCCATCAGAGATCCCGGGACAGGAACTCATGAGCAGTTCTTC. Translated: CAIRDPGTGTHEQFF.

The chain's CDR3 is CASSAGLGLSYEQYF. CDR3 DNA sequence: TGTGCCAGCAGCGCCGGACTAGGTCTCTCCTACGAGCAGTACTTC. The genes are TRBV9 and TRBJ2-7; TRBD2 agrees at 7 bases. The CDR3 runs to 15 residues. With 3 bases clipped from V and 0 bases from J, the junction kept 6 bases outside the gene matches. Germline V lookup: CDR1 SGDLS, CDR2 YYNGEE.

This clonotype was recorded many times. This chain links TRBV5-1 with TRBJ1-1, with unresolved D. In germline, CDR1 is SGHRS, CDR2 YFSETQ. Between the trimmed V and J ends, which lost 0 bases and 6 bases, there was a span of 9 bases. CDR3 length: 13 amino acids. The CDR3: CASSLVVSAEAFF. The CDR3 DNA sequence: TGCGCCAGCAGCTTGGTGGTCTCCGCTGAAGCTTTCTTT. Variable domain in full (rest from reference TRBV5-1 and TRBJ1-1): KAGVTQTPRYLIKTRGQQVTLSCSPISGHRSVSWYQQTPGQGLQFLFEYFSETQRNKGNFPGRFSGRQFSNSRSEMNVSTLELGDSALYLCASSLVVSAEAFFGQGTRLTVV.

This clonotype has just a few counts. V gene TRBV3-1 combines with J gene TRBJ2-1, with TRBD2 identical over 9 bases. CDR3 length: 20 amino acids. Germline CDR1 reads LGHDT; CDR2 reads YNNKEL (reference sequence). The junction had 12 bases not matched to a gene; V was cut back by 0 bases and J by 0 bases. The CDR3 spells CASSQEWVAGAKSSYNEQFF. The CDR3 nucleotides read TGTGCCAGCAGCCAAGAATGGGTAGCGGGGGCTAAGAGCTCCTACAATGAGCAGTTCTTC.

The rearrangement links TRBV7-2 to TRBJ2-7, with 9 bases identical to TRBD2. Trimming at V came to 1 base and at J to 6 bases, leaving 7 bases not matched to a gene. CDR1 is SGHTA and CDR2 is FQGNSA in the germline V gene. The CDR3 loop spans 15 amino acids. The CDR3 DNA follows: TGTGCCAGCAGCTTAGAGGGAGCGGGGGGTCTCGAGCAGTACTTC. Translation: CASSLEGAGGLEQYF.